This TCR beta chain was sequenced in a study of T cells in Graves' hyperthyroidism and ophthalmopathy. Hyperthyroidism was newly diagnosed in patients aged 18 to 65 (duration under 2 months). Amplification of TCR beta CDR3 regions used RNA as the template. A set of HTBI primers served as the primers for a first-round RT-PCR of the TCR CDR3. MiXCR, applied by TCRdb to the multiplex PCR reads, yields one record per CDR3 protein. This sample has about 520,000 distinct CDR3 sequences, with 20% found just once. The CDR3 has 14 residues. CDR1 is MNHNS and CDR2 is SASEGT in the germline V gene. With 6 bases removed from V and 2 bases from J, the gap between germline ends came to 14 bases. This clonotype was observed at least ten times.

The sequence derives from a man younger than 35 with Graves' hyperthyroidism. The sample comprised blood. The chain has TRBV6-1 and TRBJ2-7, with D perhaps being TRBD1 or TRBD2 (5 bases each). The CDR3, as DNA: TGTGCCAGCAGAACCGGGACCGGGACCTACGAGCAGTACTTC. Protein product: CASRTGTGTYEQYF.